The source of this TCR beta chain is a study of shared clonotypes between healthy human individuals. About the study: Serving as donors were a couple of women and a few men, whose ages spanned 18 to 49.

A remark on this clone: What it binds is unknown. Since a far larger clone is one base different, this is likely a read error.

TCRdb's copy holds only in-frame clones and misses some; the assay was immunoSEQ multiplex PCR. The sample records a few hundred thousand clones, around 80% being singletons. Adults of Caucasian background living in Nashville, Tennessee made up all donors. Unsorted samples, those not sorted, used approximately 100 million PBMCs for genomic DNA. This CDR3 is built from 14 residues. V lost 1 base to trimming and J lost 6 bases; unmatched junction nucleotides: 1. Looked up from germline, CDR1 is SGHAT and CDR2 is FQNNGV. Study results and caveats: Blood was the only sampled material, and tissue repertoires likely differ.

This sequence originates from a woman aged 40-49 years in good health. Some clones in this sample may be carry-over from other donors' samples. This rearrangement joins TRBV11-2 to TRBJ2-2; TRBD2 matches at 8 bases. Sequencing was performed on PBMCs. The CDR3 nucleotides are TGTGCCAGCAGCTTAGCGGGAGGGGCCGGGGAGCTGTTTTTT. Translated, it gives CASSLAGGAGELFF.